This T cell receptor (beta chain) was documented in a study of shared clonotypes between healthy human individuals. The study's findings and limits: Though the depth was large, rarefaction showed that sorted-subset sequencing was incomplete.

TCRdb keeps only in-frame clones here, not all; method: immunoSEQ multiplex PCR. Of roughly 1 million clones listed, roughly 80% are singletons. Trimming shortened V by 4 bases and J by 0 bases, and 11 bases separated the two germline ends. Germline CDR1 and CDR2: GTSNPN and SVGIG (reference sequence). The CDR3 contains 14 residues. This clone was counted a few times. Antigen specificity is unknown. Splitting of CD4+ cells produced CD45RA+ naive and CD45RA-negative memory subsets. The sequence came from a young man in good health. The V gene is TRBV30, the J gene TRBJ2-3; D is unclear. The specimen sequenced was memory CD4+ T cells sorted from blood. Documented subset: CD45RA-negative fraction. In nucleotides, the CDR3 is TGTGCCTGGAACAAAGTCGATAGCACAGATACGCAGTATTTT. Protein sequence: CAWNKVDSTDTQYF.